The present T cell receptor (beta chain) was sequenced within a study of blood T cells in healthy people across ages. Study-wide results and caveats: Observed TCR beta diversity per million T cells went down as age went up. This fall followed a roughly linear course with age. Donors of long life had a larger count of naive CD4+ cells and greater diversity than aged donors.

The use of a sample-barcoded 5' primer and a J-beta primer mix characterized a second PCR of about 7 to 12 cycles. No fewer than 2.5 million CDR3-containing paired-end reads came from each sample. TCRdb called the 5' RACE reads again in MiXCR, with one record for every CDR3 protein. In the table there are under 2 million distinct CDR3 sequences, about 35% of which are singletons. V gave up 4 bases and J gave up 0 bases, with 10 bases separating them. This CDR3 has 15 amino acids. Germline-derived CDR1 and CDR2 are MNHEY and SVGAGI. This clonotype has just one count. No antigen is known for it. Sequencing was done on a sample of blood. The chain couples TRBV6-5 to TRBJ1-5; maybe TRBD1 (5 bases). This TCR was sampled from a woman in her 30s in good health. CDR3 protein: CASSSSGTSNQPQHF. CDR3 in DNA: TGTGCCAGCAGTTCCTCAGGGACTAGCAATCAGCCCCAGCATTTT.